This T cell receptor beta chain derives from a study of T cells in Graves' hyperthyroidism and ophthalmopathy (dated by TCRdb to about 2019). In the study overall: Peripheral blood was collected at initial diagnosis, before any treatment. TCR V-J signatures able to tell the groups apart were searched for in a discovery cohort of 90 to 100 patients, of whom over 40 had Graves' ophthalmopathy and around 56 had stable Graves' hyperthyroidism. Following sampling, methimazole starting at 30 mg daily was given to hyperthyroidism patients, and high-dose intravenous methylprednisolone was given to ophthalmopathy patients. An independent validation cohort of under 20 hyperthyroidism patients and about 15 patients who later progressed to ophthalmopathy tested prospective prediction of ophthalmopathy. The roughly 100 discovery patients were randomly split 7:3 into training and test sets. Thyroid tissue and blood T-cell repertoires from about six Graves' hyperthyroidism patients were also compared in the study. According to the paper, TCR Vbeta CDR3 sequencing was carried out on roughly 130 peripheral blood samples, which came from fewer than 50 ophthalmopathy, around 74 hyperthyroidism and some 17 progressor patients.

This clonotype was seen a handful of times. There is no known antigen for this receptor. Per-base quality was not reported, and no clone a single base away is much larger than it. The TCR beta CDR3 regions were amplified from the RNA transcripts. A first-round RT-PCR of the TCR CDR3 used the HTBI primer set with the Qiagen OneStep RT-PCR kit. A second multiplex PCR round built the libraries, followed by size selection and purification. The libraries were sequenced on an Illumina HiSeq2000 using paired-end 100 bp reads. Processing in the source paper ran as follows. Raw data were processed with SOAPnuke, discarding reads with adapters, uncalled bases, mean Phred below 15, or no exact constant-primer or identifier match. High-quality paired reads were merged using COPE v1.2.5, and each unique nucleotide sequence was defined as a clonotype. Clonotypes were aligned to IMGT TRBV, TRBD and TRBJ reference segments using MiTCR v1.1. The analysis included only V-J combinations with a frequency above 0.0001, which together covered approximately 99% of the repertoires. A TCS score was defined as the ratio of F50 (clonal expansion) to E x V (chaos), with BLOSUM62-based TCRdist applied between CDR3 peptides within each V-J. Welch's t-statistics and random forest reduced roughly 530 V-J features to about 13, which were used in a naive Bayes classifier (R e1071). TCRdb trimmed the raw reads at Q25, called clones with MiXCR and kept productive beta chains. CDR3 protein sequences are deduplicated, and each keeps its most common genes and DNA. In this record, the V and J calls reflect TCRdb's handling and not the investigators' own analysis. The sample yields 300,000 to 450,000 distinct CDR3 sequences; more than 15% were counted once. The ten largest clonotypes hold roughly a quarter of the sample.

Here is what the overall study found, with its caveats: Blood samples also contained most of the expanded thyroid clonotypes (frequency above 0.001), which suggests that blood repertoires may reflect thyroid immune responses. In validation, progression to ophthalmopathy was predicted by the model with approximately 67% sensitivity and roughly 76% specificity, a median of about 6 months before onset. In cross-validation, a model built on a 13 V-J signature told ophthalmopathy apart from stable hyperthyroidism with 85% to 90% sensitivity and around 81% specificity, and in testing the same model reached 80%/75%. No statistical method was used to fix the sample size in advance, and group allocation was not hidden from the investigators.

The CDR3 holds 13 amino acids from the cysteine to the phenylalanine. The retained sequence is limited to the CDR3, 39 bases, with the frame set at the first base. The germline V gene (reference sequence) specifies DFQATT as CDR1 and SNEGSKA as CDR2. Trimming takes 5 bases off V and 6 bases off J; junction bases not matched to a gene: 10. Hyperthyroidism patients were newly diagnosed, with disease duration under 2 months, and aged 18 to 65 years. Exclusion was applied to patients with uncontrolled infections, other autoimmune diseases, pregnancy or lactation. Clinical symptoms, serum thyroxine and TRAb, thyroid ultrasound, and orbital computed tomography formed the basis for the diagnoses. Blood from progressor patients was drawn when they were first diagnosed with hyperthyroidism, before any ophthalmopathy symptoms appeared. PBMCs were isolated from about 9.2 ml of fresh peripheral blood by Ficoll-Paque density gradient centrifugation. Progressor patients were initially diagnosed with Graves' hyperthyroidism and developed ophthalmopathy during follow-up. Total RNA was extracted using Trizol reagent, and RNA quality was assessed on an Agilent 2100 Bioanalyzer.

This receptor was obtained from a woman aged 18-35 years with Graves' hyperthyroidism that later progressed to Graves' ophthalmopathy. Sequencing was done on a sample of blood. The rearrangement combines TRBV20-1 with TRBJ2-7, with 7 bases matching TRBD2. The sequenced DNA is TGCAGTGCTCAGCGGGGAAGTCTTGTCGAGCAGTACTTC. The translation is CSAQRGSLVEQYF.